The entry below describes one T cell receptor beta chain. Its target is unknown. The source of the sample is a study of PD-1 blockade in classical Hodgkin lymphoma. Findings of the study overall: The study found that TCR diversity rose significantly by C4D1 in CD4+ but not CD8+ cells. Some patients began nivolumab under 1 year after ASCT. These patients were excluded from later analyses.

The protocol was immunoSEQ multiplex PCR, while the TCRdb copy is restricted to in-frame clones and leaves out a portion. The sample contains 25,000 to 30,000 clones, 80% to 90% of which appear only once. Every patient experienced relapse after autologous stem cell transplantation, and brentuximab vedotin exposure varied. It was by magnetic negative selection that CD8+ T cells were isolated from thawed PBMCs. Trimming took 6 bases from V and 2 from J; bases not matched to a gene: 12. The V gene's germline CDR1 is SNHLY and CDR2 FYNNEI. This CDR3 is built from 18 residues. The chain recombines TRBV2 with TRBJ2-7; 14 bases align to TRBD2. The input for sequencing was CD8+ T cells from blood, taken at baseline. This clonotype originated in a human donor with classical Hodgkin lymphoma. This CDR3 reads CASSSAGTSGREPYEQYF. In DNA form, the CDR3 reads TGTGCCAGCAGCTCCGCCGGGACTAGCGGGAGAGAACCCTACGAGCAGTACTTC.